This T cell receptor beta chain appears in the sequencing data of a study of patients and donors after allogeneic stem cell transplantation. In its sample, this clonotype was seen a few times. TCRdb itself ran the RT-PCR reads through MiXCR, one entry per CDR3 protein. The sample includes about a million distinct CDR3 sequences, roughly 18% of them seen just once. CDR1 and CDR2 from the germline V gene are SGHVS and FQNEAQ. The CDR3 runs 13 residues. Trimming cost V 4 bases and J 5 bases, with 11 bases left between them. The sequence derives from a human donor who was either an allogeneic HSCT recipient or a stem cell or donor lymphocyte infusion donor (not recorded which). It is not recorded whose cells these are; they may come from a transplant donor. The sample was blood, either unsorted or a sorted T cell fraction (not recorded which). The V gene is TRBV7-8, the J gene TRBJ1-1; D might be TRBD1 (5 bases). CDR3 DNA sequence: TGTGCCAGCAGCTCTAGCAGGGAGACTGAAGCTTTCTTT. This encodes CASSSSRETEAFF.